This TCR beta chain was sequenced during a study of T cell changes during pregnancy in multiple sclerosis. This clone was recorded once. TCRdb's copy holds only in-frame clones and misses some; the assay was immunoSEQ multiplex PCR. The sample comprises about 44,000 clones, approximately 92% of which are singletons, and more than 0.55% rests with the top ten. The clonotype comes from a female donor with multiple sclerosis, enrolled in a pregnancy study. Sequenced here: CD4+ T cells from peripheral blood mononuclear cells, sampled in the first trimester of pregnancy.

The CDR3 DNA reads as TGTGCCAGCAGTGAAACGACCAGCGGGAGGGCCTCTGAGCAGTTCTTC. The encoded protein is CASSETTSGRASEQFF. The V and J genes are TRBV2 and TRBJ2-1; 10 nucleotides align to TRBD2. CDR1 and CDR2 from the germline V gene are SNHLY and FYNNEI. This CDR3 contains 16 residues. V trimming: 2 bases; J trimming: 9 bases; junction bases outside the gene matches: 10.